Listed here are 20 T cell receptor beta chains from one sample, sequenced in a study of blood T cell repertoires in COVID-19. The data were produced by immunoSEQ multiplex PCR, yet TCRdb's version contains in-frame clones alone and is incomplete. The sample lists over 100,000 clones; roughly nine tenths were seen once. Sample: peripheral blood. These receptors came from a human donor in a cohort sampled during active COVID-19.

The chain couples TRBV28 to TRBJ1-4; 9 positions agree with TRBD1. The CDR3 runs 16 residues. Germline loops: CDR1 MDHEN, CDR2 SYDVKM. V was pared by 8 bases and J by 5 bases, with 12 bases of the junction left unmatched. In DNA form, the CDR3 reads TGTGCCAGCGCACCCACAGGGGGCGCCTACAATGAAAAACTGTTTTTT. Translated: CASAPTGGAYNEKLFF.

The genes are TRBV3-1 (or the pseudogene TRBV3-2) and TRBJ2-1, with a possible D match to TRBD1 (6 bases). Trimming shortened V by 4 bases and J by 12 bases, and 13 bases separated the two germline ends. CDR1 and CDR2 from the germline V gene are LGHDT and YNNKEL (reference sequence). This CDR3 comprises 12 residues. The CDR3 region is CASSPSGVTQFF. The CDR3 DNA reads TGTGCCAGCAGCCCCTCAGGGGTTACGCAGTTCTTC.

This chain links TRBV9 with TRBJ2-4, with a weak D call TRBD2 (6 bases). The V gene's germline CDR1 is SGDLS and CDR2 YYNGEE. This CDR3 is 14 amino acids long. Deletions cut 0 bases from V and 5 bases from J, with 9 bases between. The CDR3 loop reads CASSVATGENIQYF. CDR3 coding DNA: TGTGCCAGCAGCGTAGCTACGGGGGAAAACATTCAGTACTTC. Combining the CDR3 with reference TRBV9 and TRBJ2-4 gives the whole variable domain DSGVTQTPKHLITATGQRVTLRCSPRSGDLSVYWYQQSLDQGLQFLIQYYNGEERAKGNILERFSAQQFPDLHSELNLSSLELGDSALYFCASSVATGENIQYFGAGTRLSVL.

The chain is built from TRBV19 and TRBJ2-2; 11 bases are a match to TRBD1. V gave up 4 bases and J gave up 7 bases; unmatched junction bases: 5. The germline V gene encodes CDR1 LNHDA and CDR2 SQIVND (reference sequence). CDR3 length equals 15 residues. The CDR3 sequence is CASSRTGGNGGELFF. As DNA, the CDR3 is TGTGCCAGTAGTAGGACAGGGGGCAACGGCGGGGAGCTGTTTTTT.

The V call is TRBV19, the J call TRBJ2-2; tentatively, D is TRBD2 (7 bases). CDR1 LNHDA and CDR2 SQIVND come from the germline V gene (reference sequence). CDR3 size: 16 residues. Trimming left V 8 bases short and J 3 bases short, with 19 bases between. The CDR3 nucleotides read TGTGCCAGTGGGGAAAGGGGGGGGGCGCACACCGGGGAGCTGTTTTTT. This translates into CASGERGGAHTGELFF.

V is TRBV2 and J is TRBJ1-5, with D perhaps TRBD1 (5 bases). The germline V and J ends were trimmed by 6 bases and 0 bases, with 24 bases remaining between them. Germline loops: CDR1 SNHLY, CDR2 FYNNEI. This CDR3 has 19 residues. The CDR3 nucleotides are TGTGCCAGCAGGAGGACCGACACCCCGGAGGGGATTAGCAATCAGCCCCAGCATTTT. Translating gives CASRRTDTPEGISNQPQHF.

V gene TRBV6-5 combines with J gene TRBJ2-5; TRBD1 agrees at 7 bases. The CDR3 covers 15 residues. V dropped 6 bases and J dropped 0; count of bases not matched to a gene: 7. Germline-derived CDR1 and CDR2 are MNHEY and SVGAGI. The CDR3 DNA sequence: TGTGCCAGCAGGAGGGCAGGGGGAAACCAAGAGACCCAGTACTTC. Translation gives CASRRAGGNQETQYF.

V is TRBV28 and J is TRBJ2-7; 8 positions agree with TRBD1. The CDR3 covers 14 residues. The V segment lost 6 bases and the J segment 2 bases; nucleotides outside the gene matches: 6. Per germline, CDR1 MDHEN and CDR2 SYDVKM. CDR3 loop: CASSIQGEAYEQYF. The CDR3 DNA reads TGTGCCAGCAGCATACAGGGGGAAGCCTACGAGCAGTACTTC.

The chain couples TRBV11-2 to TRBJ2-1; weak D call: TRBD2 (6 bases). The ends were cut back, 2 bases at V and 8 bases at J, with 10 bases in the middle. The germline V gene has CDR1 SGHAT and CDR2 FQNNGV. The CDR3 contains 13 residues. Here the CDR3 reads CASSLTGAYEQFF. CDR3 sequence (DNA): TGTGCCAGCAGCTTAACGGGAGCCTATGAGCAGTTCTTC.

The chain combines TRBV4-1 with TRBJ1-1; D is possibly TRBD1 (6 bases). Germline CDR1 reads MGHRA; CDR2 reads YSYEKL. V dropped 4 bases and J dropped 7 bases, with 16 bases sitting between them. This CDR3 has 14 residues. CDR3 protein: CASSLRLGAGEAFF. DNA of the CDR3: TGCGCCAGCAGCCTTAGGTTGGGGGCCGGTGAAGCTTTCTTT.

The CDR3 nucleotides read TGTGCCAGCAGCGTCTACAATGAGCAGTTCTTC. Translating gives CASSVYNEQFF. The chain carries TRBV27 and TRBJ2-1; D gene ambiguous. V lost 6 bases and J 3 bases, leaving 3 bases between the germline ends. In germline, CDR1 is MNHEY, CDR2 SMNVEV (reference sequence). This CDR3 is built from 11 residues.

The genes are TRBV3-1 (or the pseudogene TRBV3-2) and TRBJ2-3, with D perhaps TRBD2 (6 bases). V lost 3 bases, J lost 4 bases, and 20 bases lay in between. The CDR3 consists of 17 residues. Germline values: CDR1 LGHDT, CDR2 YNNKEL (reference sequence). CDR3 sequence reads: CASSHLHDSGGADTQYF. The CDR3 DNA sequence: TGTGCCAGCAGCCACCTACATGACAGTGGCGGGGCAGATACGCAGTATTTT.

J is TRBJ2-2 and V is TRBV21-1; the table calls TRBD2, which could not be checked here. TRBV21-1 is shown as a pseudogene. The CDR3 is 18 amino acids. This CDR3 reads CASSRLPASGRNTGELFF. CDR3 bases: TGTGCCAGCAGCCGTCTGCCGGCTAGCGGGAGGAACACCGGGGAGCTGTTTTTT.

The CDR3 sequence is CASSQVFGETYNSPLHF. The DNA of the CDR3 is TGTGCCAGCAGCCAAGTTTTCGGGGAAACCTATAATTCACCCCTCCACTTT. V is TRBV3-1 (or the pseudogene TRBV3-2) and J is TRBJ1-6; D gene uncertain. Per germline, CDR1 LGHDT and CDR2 YNNKEL (reference sequence). Trimming left V 1 base short and J 2 bases short, with 12 bases between. The CDR3 loop spans 17 amino acids.

This clone was counted once. This chain uses TRBV6-5 with TRBJ2-7, with 7 bases that match TRBD1. The CDR3 totals 15 residues. The germline V gene has CDR1 MNHEY and CDR2 SVGAGI. V trimming: 2 bases; J trimming: 2 bases; junction bases outside the gene matches: 6. CDR3 amino acids: CASSYAPTGTYEQYF. Written as DNA, the CDR3 is TGTGCCAGCAGTTACGCGCCGACAGGGACCTACGAGCAGTACTTC.

The chain joins TRBV28 to TRBJ2-3; unclear D gene. The CDR3 has 15 amino acids. V was trimmed by 4 bases and J by 1 base, leaving 12 bases between them. The V gene's germline CDR1 is MDHEN and CDR2 SYDVKM. The CDR3 DNA reads as TGTGCCAGCAGTTCGGATACGACTCGCACAGATACGCAGTATTTT. This translates into CASSSDTTRTDTQYF. Looking up the rest from reference TRBV28 and TRBJ2-3 gives the full variable domain: DVKVTQSSRYLVKRTGEKVFLECVQDMDHENMFWYRQDPGLGLRLIYFSYDVKMKEKGDIPEGYSVSREKKERFSLILESASTNQTSMYLCASSSDTTRTDTQYFGPGTRLTVL.

The V gene is TRBV23-1, the J gene TRBJ2-5; 9 nucleotides line up with TRBD2. TRBV23-1 is an ORF for which the function is uncertain. The CDR3 has 16 residues. Losses at the gene ends were 8 bases for V and 4 bases for J; bases not matched to a gene: 14. CDR3 sequence reads: CASGVCQRGERETQYF. The CDR3 nucleotides are TGCGCCAGCGGCGTCTGTCAGCGGGGGGAGAGAGAGACCCAGTACTTC.

This chain links TRBV2 with TRBJ1-6; a possible D gene is TRBD1 (5 bases). Deletions cut 7 bases from V and 7 bases from J, with 11 bases between. This CDR3 spans 13 amino acids. Germline V CDR1 and CDR2: SNHLY, FYNNEI. The CDR3 DNA follows: TGTGCCAGCATTCGGTACAGGAATTCACCCCTCCACTTT. Translation gives CASIRYRNSPLHF.

This rearrangement joins TRBV20-1 to TRBJ1-5; possibly TRBD1 for D (5 bases). The CDR3 spans 13 residues. With 3 bases removed from V and 2 bases from J, the gap between germline ends came to 8 bases. From germline, CDR1 is DFQATT and CDR2 SNEGSKA (reference sequence). DNA for the CDR3: TGCAGTGCTAGTAAGACAGGCAATCAGCCCCAGCATTTT. As protein: CSASKTGNQPQHF.

The V gene is TRBV2, the J gene TRBJ1-4; D possibly corresponds to TRBD1 (6 bases). CDR1 SNHLY and CDR2 FYNNEI come from the germline V gene. Trimming took 7 bases from V and 8 from J, leaving 14 bases between them. The CDR3 contains 13 residues. DNA of the CDR3: TGTGCCAGCAAGGGGGAGGGGGAAGAAAAACTGTTTTTT. Protein sequence: CASKGEGEEKLFF.